This T cell receptor beta chain comes out of a study of human T cells and chemical hapten exposure. The CDR3 sequence is 16 residues long. Germline CDR1 and CDR2: KGHSH and LQKENI. With V trimmed by 2 bases and J by 2 bases, 5 bases remained unmatched. Using its own MiXCR run on the RACE reads, TCRdb lists one record per CDR3 protein. The table shows under 85,000 distinct CDR3 sequences, with 10% to 13% occurring only once. The time point here: patch test 2, 6 weeks after DPC sensitization. The sample's treatment: therapeutic diphenylcyclopropenone sensitization with weekly scalp DPC. Unfractionated whole blood was the source of the extracted total RNA. This clonotype was picked up many times.

The TCR sequence derives from a woman in her fifties or sixties with alopecia areata. Some clones in this sample may be carry-over from other donors' samples. The V call is TRBV18, the J call TRBJ2-4, with TRBD2 identical over 8 bases. The sequenced sample was whole blood, obtained in connection with sensitization to the hapten diphenylcyclopropenone (DPC). The CDR3, as DNA: TGTGCCAGCTCACCAGAGCTAGCGGGCACCAAAAACATTCAGTACTTC. Protein product: CASSPELAGTKNIQYF.